A single sample gave rise to the 24 T cell receptor beta chains below, sequenced in a study of beta chain features in type 1 diabetes (dated by TCRdb to 2017 to 2018). Library method: the immunoSEQ multiplex PCR assay. The High Capacity cDNA Reverse Transcription Kit was used to reverse transcribe all of the isolated RNA, meaning that expressed TCRB transcripts were what got sequenced. TCRdb obtained this table from immuneACCESS and retained in-frame rearrangements with V and J assigned. These tables miss some clones; where compared with another copy, unresolved V genes account for less than half of the shortfall, and the remainder is unexplained. Here the sample has 130,000 to 150,000 clones; 48% occur a single time. The ten largest clones capture under 0.45% of the sample. Sequenced material: Tregs from blood. The cell subset or site label for this specimen denotes: regulatory CD4+ T cells. The receptors stem from a man in his late teens or twenties in good health.

V gene TRBV5-1 combines with J gene TRBJ2-7; 8 nucleotides line up with TRBD2. After removal of 1 base from V and 6 bases from J, the junction contained 12 bases not matched to a gene. Per the germline V gene, CDR1 is SGHRS and CDR2 is YFSETQ. This CDR3 has 16 amino acids. The CDR3: CASSLLGVAGLAEQYF. CDR3 nucleotide sequence: TGCGCCAGCAGCTTGTTAGGAGTAGCGGGGCTCGCCGAGCAGTACTTC.

This clone was seen a handful of times. The chain employs TRBV5-1 and TRBJ2-7; 8 bases are shared with TRBD1. The CDR3 is made up of 14 amino acids. Germline V gene data show CDR1 as SGHRS and CDR2 as YFSETQ. With V trimmed by 7 bases and J by 4 bases, 10 bases remained unmatched. This CDR3 is CASRAGGAVYEQYF. The CDR3 bases are TGCGCCAGCCGAGCAGGGGGCGCAGTTTACGAGCAGTACTTC.

The genes are TRBV10-3 and TRBJ1-4; a possible D gene is TRBD1 (6 bases). The V end was cut by 4 bases, the J end by 7 bases, with 10 bases between. CDR3 size: 13 residues. Germline-derived CDR1 and CDR2 are ENHRY and SYGVKD. CDR3 region: CAISGQEGEKLFF. The CDR3 DNA is TGTGCCATCAGTGGACAGGAAGGTGAAAAACTGTTTTTT.

The gene calls are TRBV7-8 and TRBJ1-5; no clear D. V shed 5 bases and J shed 0 bases, with 23 bases lying between them. This CDR3 comprises 19 residues. Germline-derived CDR1 and CDR2 are SGHVS and FQNEAQ. The CDR3: CASSVHYYPARYSNQPQHF. Here the CDR3 DNA reads TGTGCCAGCAGCGTACATTACTATCCCGCCCGGTATAGCAATCAGCCCCAGCATTTT.

This chain connects TRBV7-9 to TRBJ2-5; a weak D match, TRBD1 (5 bases). This CDR3 spans 13 amino acids. The V end lost 5 bases, the J end lost 3 bases, and 10 bases lay between the germline ends. Germline CDR1 and CDR2: SEHNR and FQNEAQ (reference sequence). The CDR3 sequence is CASSRTREETQYF. The CDR3, as DNA: TGTGCCAGCAGCCGAACCAGGGAAGAGACCCAGTACTTC.

The chain links TRBV6-1 to TRBJ1-4, with D perhaps TRBD1 (6 bases). Germline values: CDR1 MNHNS, CDR2 SASEGT. V was pared by 2 bases and J by 13 bases, with 14 bases between. CDR3 length equals 13 residues. The CDR3 DNA reads TGTGCCAGCAGTGAATCAGCCAGGGGTAGACTGTTTTTT. It is translated as CASSESARGRLFF.

This chain joins TRBV4-3 and TRBJ1-2; D is possibly TRBD1 (5 bases). Trimming shortened V by 0 bases and J by 8 bases, and 19 bases separated the two germline ends. This CDR3 is 16 amino acids long. Per germline, CDR1 LGHNA and CDR2 YSLEER. Here the CDR3 DNA reads TGCGCCAGCAGCCAAGATATCGGCAGGGCTGCCTGGGGCTACACCTTC. Translation gives CASSQDIGRAAWGYTF.

In its sample, this clone was seen a few times. The rearrangement uses TRBV7-9 and TRBJ2-7; D might be TRBD1 (5 bases). The V end was cut by 5 bases, the J end by 3 bases, with 11 bases between. CDR3 length equals 13 residues. Germline V gives CDR1 SEHNR, CDR2 FQNEAQ (reference sequence). The CDR3, as DNA: TGTGCCAGCAGCCCGCTTACAGGCTACGAGCAGTACTTC. Its translation: CASSPLTGYEQYF.

The chain carries TRBV6-6 and TRBJ1-5; 7 bases line up with TRBD1. V lost 6 bases, J lost 6 bases, and 8 bases stayed unmatched. This CDR3 region has 14 residues. The germline V gene encodes CDR1 MNHNY and CDR2 SVGAGI (reference sequence). The CDR3 loop reads CASRDTGAGQPQHF. CDR3 DNA sequence: TGTGCCAGCAGAGATACAGGGGCAGGTCAGCCCCAGCATTTT.

This clone was seen a handful of times. The rearrangement links TRBV10-3 to TRBJ2-5; D unresolved. The J call may be in error: the DNA end matches TRBJ2-7 better. CDR1 is ENHRY and CDR2 is SYGVKD in the germline V gene. The length of the CDR3 is 13 residues. CDR3 region: CAISENLSYEQYF. CDR3 nucleotide sequence: TGTGCCATCAGTGAAAACCTATCCTACGAGCAGTACTTC.

This chain links TRBV6-5 with TRBJ2-2; 7 bases align to TRBD2. CDR3 length: 16 amino acids. V trimming: 2 bases; J trimming: 4 bases; junction bases outside the gene matches: 7. Germline V gives CDR1 MNHEY, CDR2 SVGAGI. CDR3 region: CASSYRQGGSTGELFF. The CDR3 nucleotides are TGTGCCAGCAGTTACAGGCAGGGAGGGAGCACCGGGGAGCTGTTTTTT.

The chain combines TRBV7-2 with TRBJ2-7; 8 bases match TRBD1. The CDR3 loop spans 14 amino acids. V was clipped by 1 base and J by 8 bases; unmatched bases: 7. Germline V CDR1 and CDR2: SGHTA, FQGNSA. The CDR3 nucleotides are TGTGCCAGCAGCTTAGATTACAGGGGGTCCAAGCAGTACTTC. Translation: CASSLDYRGSKQYF. The variable domain in full, completed from reference TRBV7-2 and TRBJ2-7, reads GAGVSQSPSNKVTEKGKDVELRCDPISGHTALYWYRQSLGQGLEFLIYFQGNSAPDKSGLPSDRFSAERTGGSVSTLTIQRTQQEDSAVYLCASSLDYRGSKQYFGPGTRLTVT.

This chain joins TRBV7-3 and TRBJ2-7; possible D gene TRBD1, 6 bases. The CDR3 sequence is 15 residues long. Germline V gene data show CDR1 as SGHTA and CDR2 as FQGTGA. V gave up 6 bases and J gave up 2 bases, with 17 bases separating them. The CDR3 DNA sequence: TGTGCCAGCAGGCTCACAGGGAGTCCTACCTACGAGCAGTACTTC. Translated: CASRLTGSPTYEQYF.

This clone was detected a few times. The rearrangement uses TRBV7-2 and TRBJ2-1; TRBD2 might be the D (5 bases). This CDR3 region has 15 residues. Germline CDR1 reads SGHTA; CDR2 reads FQGNSA. V lost 4 bases and J 8 bases, leaving 18 bases between the germline ends. The chain's CDR3 is CASSSSLGPFYEQFF. DNA for the CDR3: TGTGCCAGCAGCTCGTCACTAGGACCTTTCTATGAGCAGTTCTTC. The full variable domain, rest sourced from reference TRBV7-2 and TRBJ2-1, is GAGVSQSPSNKVTEKGKDVELRCDPISGHTALYWYRQSLGQGLEFLIYFQGNSAPDKSGLPSDRFSAERTGGSVSTLTIQRTQQEDSAVYLCASSSSLGPFYEQFFGPGTRLTVL.

V gene TRBV5-1 combines with J gene TRBJ2-7; 7 bases are a match to TRBD2. V dropped 3 bases and J dropped 0; count of bases not matched to a gene: 6. Germline lookup yields CDR1 SGHRS and CDR2 YFSETQ. The CDR3 length is 15 residues. The CDR3 sequence: CASSSLASPSYEQYF. The DNA of the CDR3 is TGCGCCAGCAGCTCACTAGCGAGCCCCTCCTACGAGCAGTACTTC.

This clone appeared a single time. The same CDR3 also results from other DNA sequences found in this sample. The J gene is TRBJ1-5, the V gene TRBV27, with unresolved D. This CDR3 is built from 14 residues. V was pared by 3 bases and J by 6 bases, with 12 bases between. Germline assignment: CDR1 MNHEY and CDR2 SMNVEV (reference sequence). CDR3 protein: CASSFPGSGQPQHF. CDR3 DNA sequence: TGTGCCAGCAGTTTCCCGGGATCTGGTCAGCCCCAGCATTTT.

This rearrangement joins TRBV18 to TRBJ1-4; D not resolved. Germline V gene lookup returns CDR1 KGHSH and CDR2 LQKENI. With 6 bases removed from V and 0 bases from J, the gap between germline ends came to 8 bases. This CDR3 comprises 14 residues. The CDR3 region is CASSSTATNEKLFF. CDR3 nucleotide sequence: TGTGCCAGCTCCTCGACTGCAACTAATGAAAAACTGTTTTTT.

J is TRBJ2-1 and V is TRBV4-2; 12 bases match TRBD2. Germline V gene lookup returns CDR1 LGHNA and CDR2 YNFKEQ. The CDR3 spans 17 residues. J was trimmed by 7 bases and V by 1 base; bases with no gene match: 8. Written as DNA, the CDR3 is TGTGCCAGCAGCCAAGCTCGGGCTAGCGGGAGGGGGAATGAGCAGTTCTTC. The encoded protein is CASSQARASGRGNEQFF.

The chain links TRBV6-6 to TRBJ1-3; a possible D gene is TRBD1 (5 bases). The CDR3 is made up of 13 amino acids. Germline CDR1 and CDR2: MNHNY and SVGAGI (reference sequence). The V and J ends lost 6 bases and 3 bases respectively, with 9 bases between them. The CDR3 region is CASSLQGGNTIYF. In DNA, the CDR3 is TGTGCCAGCAGCCTCCAGGGTGGAAACACCATATATTTT.

The chain joins TRBV12-5 to TRBJ2-3, with 9 bases identical to TRBD2. The CDR3 loop spans 14 amino acids. Germline CDR1 and CDR2: LGHNT and FRNRAP. Trimming cost V 4 bases and J 3 bases; bases outside gene matches: 2. DNA of the CDR3: TGTGCTAGTGGTTCTAGCGGGGTGACAGATACGCAGTATTTT. Protein: CASGSSGVTDTQYF.

This chain uses TRBV28 with TRBJ2-5, with D maybe TRBD1 (6 bases). This CDR3 is 13 amino acids long. Trimming took 4 bases from V and 5 from J, leaving 11 bases between them. The germline V gene encodes CDR1 MDHEN and CDR2 SYDVKM. The CDR3 region has the DNA TGTGCCAGCAGTTCTACAGGGCGCGAGACCCAGTACTTC. Its translation: CASSSTGRETQYF.

This chain connects TRBV7-9 to TRBJ1-1; 8 bases fit TRBD1. This CDR3 spans 15 amino acids. Looked up from germline, CDR1 is SEHNR and CDR2 is FQNEAQ (reference sequence). The junction had 7 bases not matched to a gene; V was cut back by 3 bases and J by 4 bases. The CDR3 coding sequence is TGTGCCAGCAGCTTCGGGTTTGACAGGGGCACTGAAGCTTTCTTT. This codes for CASSFGFDRGTEAFF.

The chain links TRBV5-4 to TRBJ2-6; possibly TRBD1 for D (6 bases). The CDR3 runs to 16 residues. Trimming removed 3 bases from V and 2 bases from J, with 12 bases in between. The germline V gene has CDR1 SGHNT and CDR2 YYREEE (reference sequence). The CDR3 here is CASSWGTGTGANVLTF. The CDR3 nucleotides read TGTGCCAGCAGCTGGGGAACAGGGACTGGGGCCAACGTCCTGACTTTC.

This sequence joins TRBV29-1 and TRBJ2-1, with TRBD2 matching over 11 bases. J lost 3 bases, V lost 4 bases, and 8 bases had no gene match. Germline V lookup: CDR1 SQVTM, CDR2 ANQGSEA. The CDR3 totals 16 residues. The CDR3 DNA reads as TGCAGCGTTGGTTATCCTAGCGGGAGGAGCTACAATGAGCAGTTCTTC. Amino acid sequence: CSVGYPSGRSYNEQFF.